This T cell receptor beta chain was sequenced during a study of Ad26.COV2.S vaccination and SARS-CoV-2 variants. Study-wide results and limits: Vaccine recipients and placebo recipients showed similar non-spike TCR breadth.

Treatment defined: about 20 received Ad26.COV2.S at low or high dose, single or two shots; about 5 received placebo; per-sample allocation not given. Day 63 following the first vaccine or placebo injection was when the samples were taken. The CDR3 sequence is 13 residues long. Between the trimmed V and J ends, which lost 2 bases and 2 bases, there was a span of 9 bases. CDR1 is GTSNPN and CDR2 is SVGIG in the germline V gene (reference sequence). As for this clone: Its specificity is unknown.

Method: immunoSEQ multiplex PCR; TCRdb's copy keeps in-frame clones and lacks some. This sample yields hundreds of thousands of clones, of which about 92% are seen a single time; 1.5% to 2% belongs to the top ten. The sequenced sample was peripheral blood, obtained in a trial of Ad26.COV2.S vaccine versus placebo. This TCR came from a person aged 18-65 years who received the Ad26.COV2.S COVID-19 vaccine or a placebo. The chain uses TRBV30 and TRBJ1-1; D gene unclear. CDR3 residues: CAWSLDYNTEAFF. In DNA, the CDR3 is TGTGCCTGGAGTTTGGATTATAACACTGAAGCTTTCTTT.